The 29 T cell receptor beta chains given below trace back to one sample, sequenced in a study of Ad26.COV2.S vaccination and SARS-CoV-2 variants. Clones were read by immunoSEQ multiplex PCR, and TCRdb kept only the in-frame ones, dropping some. This table holds roughly 320,000 clones, 86% found once. This sample's treatment: 19 received Ad26.COV2.S at low or high dose, single or two shots; 5 received placebo; per-sample allocation not given. Sampling was done on day 63 after the first vaccine or placebo injection. Sample: peripheral blood, taken in a trial of Ad26.COV2.S vaccine versus placebo. The receptors were sampled from a person between 18 and 65 years old who received the Ad26.COV2.S COVID-19 vaccine or a placebo.

The V and J genes are TRBV19 and TRBJ1-1; the D gene is possibly TRBD1 (6 bases). Per the germline V gene, CDR1 is LNHDA and CDR2 is SQIVND (reference sequence). Between the trimmed V and J ends, which lost 3 bases and 3 bases, there was a span of 23 bases. CDR3 length: 18 amino acids. The CDR3 reads CASSIGFLGQGSYTEAFF. Written as DNA, the CDR3 is TGTGCCAGTAGTATCGGGTTTTTAGGCCAGGGGTCGTACACTGAAGCTTTCTTT.

This clone was counted many times. CDR3 nucleotides: TGTGCCAGCAGTTACATGAGTAGCTACACCTTC. It translates to CASSYMSSYTF. The genes are TRBV6-5 and TRBJ1-2; no clear D. V lost 2 bases, J lost 9 bases, and 7 bases lay in between. The CDR3 totals 11 residues. CDR1 is MNHEY, CDR2 SVGAGI, per germline.

This chain uses TRBV6-2 or TRBV6-3 with TRBJ1-1; D not certain. CDR1 and CDR2 (germline): MNHEY, SVGEGT. The CDR3 loop spans 12 amino acids. The germline V and J ends were trimmed by 5 bases and 6 bases, with 10 bases remaining between them. Here the CDR3 reads CASSLRWAEAFF. The CDR3 DNA reads TGTGCCAGCAGTCTAAGGTGGGCTGAAGCTTTCTTT.

CDR3 amino acids: CASSAPGRPGTSGDNEQFF. The CDR3 DNA reads TGCGCCAGCAGCGCCCCCGGGCGGCCGGGGACTAGCGGGGACAATGAGCAGTTCTTC. The chain uses TRBV5-1 and TRBJ2-1, with 13 bases identical to TRBD2. J lost 5 bases, V lost 4 bases, and 15 bases had no gene match. CDR1 is SGHRS, CDR2 YFSETQ, per germline. CDR3 length: 19 residues.

This clone appeared once. The gene calls are TRBV4-3 and TRBJ2-2; 11 bases match TRBD2. CDR3 length: 16 residues. V lost 4 bases and J lost 4; bases outside the gene matches: 5. The germline V gene has CDR1 LGHNA and CDR2 YSLEER. This CDR3 reads CASSPLAGGPTGELFF. The CDR3 coding sequence is TGCGCCAGCAGCCCCTTAGCGGGGGGGCCCACCGGGGAGCTGTTTTTT.

This chain joins TRBV6-5 and TRBJ1-1; the D is unclear. Germline CDR1 MNHEY, CDR2 SVGAGI. V gave up 2 bases and J gave up 1 base, with 11 bases separating them. CDR3 length: 15 residues. Written as DNA, the CDR3 is TGTGCCAGCAGTTACGACGAGCGGTGGAACACTGAAGCTTTCTTT. Encoded protein: CASSYDERWNTEAFF.

In its sample, this clone was seen once. J is TRBJ1-2 and V is TRBV30; D uncertain. Deletions cut 0 bases from V and 7 bases from J, with 9 bases between. Per the germline V gene, CDR1 is GTSNPN and CDR2 is SVGIG (reference sequence). This CDR3 is built from 12 residues. CDR3 residues: CAWSVGPPGYTF. CDR3 nucleotide sequence: TGTGCCTGGAGTGTTGGCCCGCCTGGCTACACCTTC.

The genes are TRBV5-1 and TRBJ1-2; D perhaps matches TRBD1 (6 bases). There are 15 residues in the CDR3. V was shortened by 0 bases and J by 2 bases, with 11 bases between the two germline ends. CDR1 and CDR2 from the germline V gene are SGHRS and YFSETQ. The CDR3 DNA reads TGCGCCAGCAGCTTGGAGGGACACCTGAACTATGGCTACACCTTC. Translation: CASSLEGHLNYGYTF.

This chain links TRBV6-5 with TRBJ2-7, with no clear D. Germline V lookup: CDR1 MNHEY, CDR2 SVGAGI. The CDR3 consists of 13 residues. V lost 5 bases and J lost 4, with 12 bases in between. The CDR3 nucleotides read TGTGCCAGCAGTCGCCTTAGGGTTTACGAGCAGTACTTC. Encoded protein: CASSRLRVYEQYF.

V is TRBV10-3 and J is TRBJ2-2; TRBD2 agrees at 7 bases. This CDR3 contains 16 residues. The V segment lost 2 bases and the J segment 1 base; nucleotides outside the gene matches: 4. Germline-derived CDR1 and CDR2 are ENHRY and SYGVKD. In nucleotides, the CDR3 is TGTGCCATCAGTGAGGCGTTAGCGGGGAACACCGGGGAGCTGTTTTTT. Protein sequence: CAISEALAGNTGELFF.

The CDR3 sequence is CASSLPGTSGETQYF. The CDR3 DNA follows: TGTGCCAGCAGCCTGCCAGGGACTAGCGGGGAGACCCAGTACTTC. V usage is TRBV6-5 and J usage is TRBJ2-5, with 12 positions matching TRBD2. The CDR3 covers 15 residues. V shed 6 bases and J 5 bases; nucleotides not matched to a gene: 7. CDR1 and CDR2 (germline): MNHEY, SVGAGI.

The rearrangement uses TRBV19 and TRBJ1-1; D unclear. CDR3 size: 13 residues. Germline loops: CDR1 LNHDA, CDR2 SQIVND (reference sequence). The V and J ends lost 6 bases and 9 bases respectively, with 17 bases between them. CDR3 sequence: CASRNPKRGQAFF. The CDR3, as DNA: TGTGCCAGTAGAAACCCCAAGCGGGGTCAAGCTTTCTTT.

The rearrangement links TRBV3-1 (or the pseudogene TRBV3-2) to TRBJ1-4; D might be TRBD1 (5 bases). The V end lost 4 bases, the J end lost 7 bases, and 13 bases lay between the germline ends. The germline gives CDR1 LGHDT, CDR2 YNNKEL (reference sequence). The CDR3 is made up of 14 amino acids. CDR3 protein: CASSPGISFEKLFF. DNA of the CDR3: TGTGCCAGCAGCCCAGGGATCTCGTTTGAAAAACTGTTTTTT.

The V call is TRBV5-1, the J call TRBJ2-1; 7 positions agree with TRBD1. J gave up 8 bases and V 1 base, and 9 bases lay outside the gene matches. Germline V gives CDR1 SGHRS, CDR2 YFSETQ. The CDR3 runs 15 residues. The CDR3 coding sequence is TGCGCCAGCAGCTTGATAGTGACAGGGTCCGATGAGCAGTTCTTC. Translating gives CASSLIVTGSDEQFF.

This rearrangement joins TRBV29-1 to TRBJ2-2; 10 nucleotides align to TRBD1. This CDR3 region has 15 residues. The ends lost 5 bases at V and 5 bases at J; junction bases unmatched: 8. Germline loops: CDR1 SQVTM, CDR2 ANQGSEA. As DNA, the CDR3 is TGCAGCGTTAGCCAGGGACAGGGGAGGACCGGGGAGCTGTTTTTT. It codes for CSVSQGQGRTGELFF.

The chain couples TRBV7-9 to TRBJ1-4; 7 bases align to TRBD1. J lost 5 bases, V lost 3 bases, and 9 bases had no gene match. Germline V gives CDR1 SEHNR, CDR2 FQNEAQ (reference sequence). The CDR3 totals 16 residues. CDR3 bases: TGTGCCAGCAGCTTCTCACCCGGGACAGAGAATGAAAAACTGTTTTTT. Protein sequence: CASSFSPGTENEKLFF.

This chain links TRBV5-6 with TRBJ1-5; D is unresolved. Between the trimmed V and J ends, which lost 1 base and 6 bases, there was a span of 14 bases. Germline values: CDR1 SGHDT, CDR2 YYEEEE. The CDR3 loop spans 15 amino acids. In nucleotides, the CDR3 is TGTGCCAGCAGCTTGTGGCGGAAACAGATTCAGCCCCAGCATTTT. Protein sequence: CASSLWRKQIQPQHF.

This clone came up a few times. The CDR3 reads CASSQAPGGRNYGYTF. In DNA, the CDR3 is TGCGCCAGCAGCCAAGCTCCGGGGGGACGGAACTATGGCTACACCTTC. This rearrangement joins TRBV4-3 to TRBJ1-2; D is possibly TRBD1 (5 bases). CDR1 is LGHNA and CDR2 is YSLEER in the germline V gene. V shed 1 base and J shed 2 bases, with 14 bases lying between them. CDR3 length equals 16 residues.

V is TRBV2 and J is TRBJ2-1; D is uncertain. Germline loops: CDR1 SNHLY, CDR2 FYNNEI. V was clipped by 5 bases and J by 10 bases, with 15 bases between them. CDR3 length: 13 amino acids. CDR3 coding DNA: TGTGCCAGCAGTCTCCAGTCGTCCGAGGAGCAGTTCTTC. It codes for CASSLQSSEEQFF.

The chain uses TRBV6-2 or TRBV6-3 and TRBJ1-1; D ambiguous. This CDR3 has 16 amino acids. V was cut by 6 bases and J by 4 bases, with 21 bases left in between. The V gene's germline CDR1 is MNHEY and CDR2 SVGEGT. The CDR3 DNA reads as TGTGCCAGCAGCCGAGACCCGGACGGTCGGATCACTGAAGCTTTCTTT. The encoded protein is CASSRDPDGRITEAFF.

V gene TRBV5-6 combines with J gene TRBJ2-5; 7 positions match TRBD1. The V and J ends lost 3 bases and 1 base, in that order; junction bases with no gene match: 3. The CDR3 totals 14 residues. From germline, CDR1 is SGHDT and CDR2 YYEEEE. The CDR3 DNA reads as TGTGCCAGCAGCTCAGGGACAGCCCAAGAGACCCAGTACTTC. Amino acids: CASSSGTAQETQYF.

The CDR3 DNA reads TGTGCGTATATTGAACCGGGACCTAACACTGAAGCTTTCTTT. Amino acids: CAYIEPGPNTEAFF. The chain carries TRBV5-4 and TRBJ1-1, with D tentatively TRBD1 (5 bases). Germline V CDR1 and CDR2: SGHNT, YYREEE (reference sequence). This CDR3 has 14 residues.

This chain joins TRBV7-2 and TRBJ2-1; 8 nucleotides line up with TRBD1. The V gene's germline CDR1 is SGHTA and CDR2 FQGNSA. CDR3 length: 16 residues. Germline trimming cut 4 bases from V and 7 bases from J; bases unmatched to any gene: 12. The CDR3 here is CASSSTGQALGNEQFF. The CDR3 DNA is TGTGCCAGCAGCTCGACGGGACAGGCGCTAGGGAATGAGCAGTTCTTC. The whole variable domain, remainder taken from reference TRBV7-2 and TRBJ2-1, is GAGVSQSPSNKVTEKGKDVELRCDPISGHTALYWYRQSLGQGLEFLIYFQGNSAPDKSGLPSDRFSAERTGGSVSTLTIQRTQQEDSAVYLCASSSTGQALGNEQFFGPGTRLTVL.

This rearrangement joins TRBV5-4 to TRBJ1-1; TRBD1 matches at 7 bases. The germline V gene has CDR1 SGHNT and CDR2 YYREEE (reference sequence). The ends lost 4 bases at V and 3 bases at J; junction bases unmatched: 12. The CDR3 is made up of 16 amino acids. Here the CDR3 reads CASSTRGGGLHTEAFF. Here the CDR3 DNA reads TGTGCCAGCAGCACCCGGGGAGGGGGCTTGCACACTGAAGCTTTCTTT.

This clone came up once. The chain has TRBV18 and TRBJ2-5; D gene ambiguous. The CDR3 extends over 12 amino acids. The germline gives CDR1 KGHSH, CDR2 LQKENI. Trimming left V 2 bases short and J 4 bases short, with 5 bases between. CDR3 region: CASSPFAETQYF. The CDR3 DNA sequence: TGTGCCAGCTCACCATTTGCAGAGACCCAGTACTTC.

The V gene is TRBV7-2, the J gene TRBJ1-6; TRBD1 might be the D (6 bases). The CDR3 is 14 residues long. Trimming took off 6 bases at V and 4 bases at J, with 10 bases between the two ends. Per germline, CDR1 SGHTA and CDR2 FQGNSA. CDR3 bases: TGTGCCAGCAGACTCGGACAGTATAATTCACCCCTCCACTTT. As protein: CASRLGQYNSPLHF.

This chain connects TRBV13 to TRBJ1-3; D might be TRBD1 (6 bases). This CDR3 has 16 amino acids. The V and J ends lost 3 bases and 5 bases respectively, with 17 bases between them. Per the germline V gene, CDR1 is PRHDT and CDR2 is FYEKMQ (reference sequence). The CDR3 region has the DNA TGTGCCAGCAGCTTTACCCCCAGGGGAGGTAGAAACACCATATATTTT. Its protein is CASSFTPRGGRNTIYF.

This chain uses TRBV9 with TRBJ1-4; 7 bases match TRBD1. CDR1 and CDR2 (germline): SGDLS, YYNGEE. V lost 3 bases to trimming and J lost 4 bases; unmatched junction nucleotides: 6. This CDR3 comprises 15 residues. DNA of the CDR3: TGTGCCAGCAGCGCTGACAGGGAGGATAATGAAAAACTGTTTTTT. It codes for CASSADREDNEKLFF.

CDR3 region: CATQDSQAYGYTF. Written as DNA, the CDR3 is TGTGCCACACAGGACAGCCAGGCTTATGGCTACACCTTC. The V gene is TRBV24-1, the J gene TRBJ1-2; D is perhaps TRBD1 (6 bases). Trimming took off 10 bases at V and 5 bases at J, with 16 bases between the two ends. This CDR3 comprises 13 residues. CDR1 is KGHDR and CDR2 is SFDVKD in the germline V gene.